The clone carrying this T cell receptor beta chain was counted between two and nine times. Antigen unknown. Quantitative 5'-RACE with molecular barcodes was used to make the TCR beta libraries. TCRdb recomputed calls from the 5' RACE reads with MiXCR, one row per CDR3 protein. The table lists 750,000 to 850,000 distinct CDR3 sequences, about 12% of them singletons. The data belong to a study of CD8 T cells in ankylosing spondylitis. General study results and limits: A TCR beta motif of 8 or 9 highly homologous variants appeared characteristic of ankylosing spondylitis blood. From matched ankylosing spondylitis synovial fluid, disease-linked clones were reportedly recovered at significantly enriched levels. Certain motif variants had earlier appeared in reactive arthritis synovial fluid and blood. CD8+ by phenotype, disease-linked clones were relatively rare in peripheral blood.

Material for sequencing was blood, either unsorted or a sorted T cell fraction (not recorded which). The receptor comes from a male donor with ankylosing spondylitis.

The CDR3 bases are TGTGCCAGCAGACCACGGGACAGCTTCTCCTACGAGCAGTACTTC. Protein: CASRPRDSFSYEQYF. This chain joins TRBV7-8 and TRBJ2-7, with TRBD1 identical over 7 bases. The junction had 8 bases not matched to a gene; V was cut back by 6 bases and J by 0 bases. The CDR3 contains 15 residues. Germline values: CDR1 SGHVS, CDR2 FQNEAQ.